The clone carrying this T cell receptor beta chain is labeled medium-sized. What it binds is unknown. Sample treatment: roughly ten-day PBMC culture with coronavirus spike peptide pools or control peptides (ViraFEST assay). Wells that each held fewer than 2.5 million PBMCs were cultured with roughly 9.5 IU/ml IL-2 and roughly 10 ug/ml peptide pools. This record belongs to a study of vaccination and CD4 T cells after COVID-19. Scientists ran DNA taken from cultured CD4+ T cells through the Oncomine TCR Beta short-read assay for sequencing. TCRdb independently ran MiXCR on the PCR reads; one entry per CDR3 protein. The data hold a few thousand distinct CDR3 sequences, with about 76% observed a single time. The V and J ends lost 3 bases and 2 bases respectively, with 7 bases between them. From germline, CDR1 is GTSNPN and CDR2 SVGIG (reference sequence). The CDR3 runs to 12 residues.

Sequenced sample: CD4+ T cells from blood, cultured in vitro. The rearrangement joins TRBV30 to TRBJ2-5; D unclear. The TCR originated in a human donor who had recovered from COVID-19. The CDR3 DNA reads TGTGCCTGGAGCCCGTTACAAGAGACCCAGTACTTC. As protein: CAWSPLQETQYF.